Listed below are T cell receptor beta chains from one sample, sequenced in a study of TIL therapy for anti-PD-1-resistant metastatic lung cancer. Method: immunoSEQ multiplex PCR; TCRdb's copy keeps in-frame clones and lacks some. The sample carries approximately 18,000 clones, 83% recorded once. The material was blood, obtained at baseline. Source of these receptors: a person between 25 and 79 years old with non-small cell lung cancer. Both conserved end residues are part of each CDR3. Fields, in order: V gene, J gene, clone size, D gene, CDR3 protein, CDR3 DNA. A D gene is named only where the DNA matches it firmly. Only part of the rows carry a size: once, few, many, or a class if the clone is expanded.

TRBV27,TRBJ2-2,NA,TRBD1,CASTTGQGATGELFF,TGTGCCAGCACCACGGGACAGGGGGCGACCGGGGAGCTGTTTTTT
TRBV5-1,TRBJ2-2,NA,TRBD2,CASSLGGSNTGELFF,TGCGCCAGCAGCTTGGGCGGGAGTAACACCGGGGAGCTGTTTTTT
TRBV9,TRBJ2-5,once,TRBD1,CASSSRTGQETQYF,TGTGCCAGCAGCTCGCGGACAGGGCAAGAGACCCAGTACTTC
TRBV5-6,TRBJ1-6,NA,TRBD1,CASSLMDRGSPLHF,TGTGCCAGCAGCTTGATGGACAGGGGTTCACCCCTCCACTTT
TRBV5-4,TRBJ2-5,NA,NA,CASSLVGVQETQYF,TGTGCCAGCAGCTTGGTAGGGGTCCAAGAGACCCAGTACTTC
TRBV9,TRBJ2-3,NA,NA,CASSANPGSPSQYF,TGTGCCAGCAGCGCGAACCCCGGGAGCCCATCGCAGTATTTT
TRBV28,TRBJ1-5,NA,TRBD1,CASRGQHSNQPQHF,TGTGCCAGCAGGGGACAGCACAGCAATCAGCCCCAGCATTTT
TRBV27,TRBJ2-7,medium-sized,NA,CASSLLGHGAEQYF,TGTGCCAGCAGTTTATTGGGACACGGCGCGGAGCAGTACTTC
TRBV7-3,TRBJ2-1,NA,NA,CASSLSPAEVYNEQFF,TGTGCCAGCAGCTTATCTCCAGCGGAGGTATACAATGAGCAGTTCTTC
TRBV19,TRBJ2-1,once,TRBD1,CASSIGQGRHEQFF,TGTGCCAGTAGTATTGGACAGGGGAGGCATGAGCAGTTCTTC
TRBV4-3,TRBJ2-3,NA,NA,CASSPLKSADTQYF,TGCGCCAGCAGCCCCTTAAAATCTGCAGATACGCAGTATTTT
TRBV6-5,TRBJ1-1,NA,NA,CASSLGLTNTEAFF,TGTGCCAGCAGCTTGGGACTTACGAACACTGAAGCTTTCTTT
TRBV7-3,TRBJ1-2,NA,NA,CASSPRRGYTF,TGTGCCAGCAGCCCCAGAAGAGGCTACACCTTC
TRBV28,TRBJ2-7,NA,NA,CASTSGSREQYF,TGTGCCAGCACTTCCGGGAGTAGGGAGCAGTACTTC
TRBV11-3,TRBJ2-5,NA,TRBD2,CASSLVSGGDGTQYF,TGTGCCAGCAGCTTAGTTAGCGGGGGAGATGGGACCCAGTACTTC
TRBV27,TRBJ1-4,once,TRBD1,CASSGVQGVNEKLFF,TGTGCCAGCAGTGGTGTTCAGGGGGTTAATGAAAAACTGTTTTTT
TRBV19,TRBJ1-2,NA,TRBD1,CASSSQAGTGGYGYTF,TGTGCCAGTAGTAGTCAAGCCGGGACAGGGGGTTACGGCTACACCTTC
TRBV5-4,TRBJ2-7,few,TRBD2,CASSSTSGFGEQYF,TGTGCCAGCAGCTCGACTAGCGGGTTCGGCGAGCAGTACTTC
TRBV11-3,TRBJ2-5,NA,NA,CASSLGTGIQETQYF,TGTGCCAGCAGCTTAGGCACTGGGATCCAAGAGACCCAGTACTTC
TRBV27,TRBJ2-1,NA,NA,CASSFYNEQFF,TGTGCCAGCAGTTTTTACAATGAGCAGTTCTTC
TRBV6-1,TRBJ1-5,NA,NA,CASSDPLRGSQPQHF,TGTGCCAGCAGTGACCCGTTACGGGGAAGCCAGCCCCAGCATTTT
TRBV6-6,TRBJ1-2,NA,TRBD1,CASSPDRAALGYTF,TGTGCCAGCAGTCCGGACAGGGCGGCCCTTGGCTACACCTTC
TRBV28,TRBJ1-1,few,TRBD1,CASNPTGTTEAFF,TGTGCCAGCAACCCGACAGGGACGACTGAAGCTTTCTTT
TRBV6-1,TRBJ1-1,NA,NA,CASSGDNTEAFF,TGTGCCAGCAGTGGAGATAACACTGAAGCTTTCTTT
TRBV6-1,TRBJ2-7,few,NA,CASTVGTLGEQYF,TGTGCCAGCACAGTAGGGACCCTAGGCGAGCAGTACTTC
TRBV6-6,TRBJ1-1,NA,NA,CASSTQNSGATEAFF,TGTGCCAGCAGTACCCAAAACTCAGGGGCCACTGAAGCTTTCTTT
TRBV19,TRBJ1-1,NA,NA,CASSKSGWEVTEAFF,TGTGCCAGTAGTAAGAGCGGATGGGAGGTGACTGAAGCTTTCTTT
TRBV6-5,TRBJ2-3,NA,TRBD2,CASSYSTSGVYTQYF,TGTGCCAGCAGTTACTCGACTAGCGGGGTATATACGCAGTATTTT
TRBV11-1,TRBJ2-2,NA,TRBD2,CASSLRGLAGATGELFF,TGTGCCAGCAGCTTACGGGGACTAGCGGGAGCCACCGGGGAGCTGTTTTTT
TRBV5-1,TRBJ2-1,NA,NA,CASSRGITSSNYNEQFF,TGCGCCAGCAGCCGGGGGATAACCTCCTCCAACTACAATGAGCAGTTCTTC
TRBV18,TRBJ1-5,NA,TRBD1,CASSQVDRGGNQPQHF,TGTGCCAGCTCCCAAGTAGACAGGGGTGGCAATCAGCCCCAGCATTTT
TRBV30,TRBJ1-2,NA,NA,CASPTASNYGYTF,TGTGCCTCACCGACAGCTTCTAACTATGGCTACACCTTC
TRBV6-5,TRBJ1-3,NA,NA,CASSYSGDSFTRIYF,TGTGCCAGCAGTTACTCCGGGGACTCTTTTACCAGAATATATTTT
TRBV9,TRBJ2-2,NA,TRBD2,CASTLAGGTGELFF,TGTGCCAGCACGTTAGCGGGGGGGACCGGGGAGCTGTTTTTT
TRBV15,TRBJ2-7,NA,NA,CATSIKGLVYEQYF,TGTGCCACCAGCATAAAGGGGCTCGTCTACGAGCAGTACTTC
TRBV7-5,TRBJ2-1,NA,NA,CVRSLATSGPFNEQFF,TGTGTCAGAAGCTTAGCGACTAGCGGGCCCTTCAATGAGCAGTTCTTC
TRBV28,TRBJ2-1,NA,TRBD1,CASSLGQGGDEQFF,TGTGCCAGCAGTCTGGGACAGGGGGGCGATGAGCAGTTCTTC
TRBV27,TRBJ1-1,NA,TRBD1,CASSFGTANTEAFF,TGTGCCAGCAGTTTTGGGACAGCGAACACTGAAGCTTTCTTT
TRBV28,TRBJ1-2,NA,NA,CASRPLGSSYGYTF,TGTGCCAGCAGACCTCTCGGTAGTAGCTATGGCTACACCTTC
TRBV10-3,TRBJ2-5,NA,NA,CAISGTLPRETQYF,TGTGCCATCAGTGGGACGCTTCCAAGGGAGACCCAGTACTTC
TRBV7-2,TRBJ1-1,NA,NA,CASSRRMGTEAFF,TGTGCCAGCAGCCGAAGAATGGGGACTGAAGCTTTCTTT